This TCR beta chain emerged from a study of T cells after posttransplantation cyclophosphamide. General study points: Later post-transplant blood repertoires were often dominated by donor CD8+ memory clones. After PTCy, TRB diversity resembled that of CNI/methotrexate controls. Blood and skin or GI T cell repertoires showed limited TRB overlap.

Turning to this clone: Its antigen remains unidentified.

There are 21 residues in the CDR3. Germline V CDR1 and CDR2: MGHRA, YSYEKL. The ends lost 0 bases at V and 5 bases at J; junction bases unmatched: 15. Profiling relied on immunoSEQ multiplex PCR, and the TCRdb table lists in-frame clones only, not all of them. The repertoire has 10,000 or so clones, approximately 80% of them found once; the top ten carry 15%. A marrow graft followed busulfan-fludarabine conditioning, with cyclophosphamide on days +3 and +4. The material sequenced was PBMCs, taken about 1,700 days after allogeneic stem cell transplant with posttransplant cyclophosphamide. The receptor was isolated from a female patient aged 50-65 years who received an allogeneic stem cell transplant from a related donor, was CMV-positive, and had no GVHD. Part of the T cells may come from the graft donor. J is TRBJ2-5 and V is TRBV4-1; the match to TRBD2 covers 16 bases. Written as DNA, the CDR3 is TGCGCCAGCAGCCAAGAATCGCCCTACGGGACTAGCGGGAGGGCAGGGGAGACCCAGTACTTC. Translation: CASSQESPYGTSGRAGETQYF.